This record covers a single TCR beta chain. The entry originates in a study of cytomegalovirus exposure and HLA in healthy donors. The PCR used 60 Vbeta and 13 Jbeta primers. Repertoires were generated with immunoSEQ multiplex PCR, while TCRdb's copy carries only in-frame clones and drops some. The table lists over 100,000 clones, more than 60% of them singletons. Germline CDR1 and CDR2: SGHRS and YFSETQ. CDR3 length: 16 residues. V lost 0 bases and J lost 0, with 10 bases in between. The rearrangement uses TRBV5-1 and TRBJ1-3; D gene ambiguous. The TCR comes from a woman aged 40 to 50 in good health and CMV-seropositive. The sample comprised PBMCs. CDR3 nucleotide sequence: TGCGCCAGCAGCTTGGGCGGCACCAGCTCTGGAAACACCATATATTTT. It translates to CASSLGGTSSGNTIYF.